Shown below are 21 T cell receptor beta chains from a single sample sequenced in a study of T cell repertoires in cytomegalovirus infection. These receptors lack a known antigen. TCRdb re-called the reads through MiXCR, storing one row per CDR3 protein. This table holds around 310,000 distinct CDR3 sequences, about 28% found once. The specimen was cultured PBMCs, collected from culture after CMV antigen stimulation. The receptors stem from a human donor in good health (CMV status not recorded). Some clones in this sample may be carry-over from other donors' samples.

This clonotype was counted many times. This chain links TRBV7-2 with TRBJ2-5, with 10 positions matching TRBD2. The CDR3 extends over 15 amino acids. V shed 4 bases and J 5 bases; nucleotides not matched to a gene: 7. The germline CDR1 and CDR2 sequences are SGHTA and FQGNSA. The CDR3: CASSSLAGGRETQYF. For the CDR3, the DNA is TGTGCCAGCAGCTCATTAGCGGGGGGCAGGGAGACCCAGTACTTC.

In nucleotides, the CDR3 is TGTGCCAGCAGTTACACAAGCGTGACAGGCTACAATGAGCAGTTCTTC. Protein: CASSYTSVTGYNEQFF. The chain uses TRBV6-2 or TRBV6-3 and TRBJ2-1; perhaps TRBD1 as D (6 bases). Germline V gene sequence: CDR1 MNHEY, CDR2 SVGEGT. Trimming took 2 bases from V and 3 from J, leaving 14 bases between them. CDR3 length: 16 residues.

There are many counts of this clonotype. The V and J genes are TRBV19 and TRBJ1-5; TRBD1 might be the D (6 bases). V lost 6 bases and J 2 bases, leaving 17 bases between the germline ends. Germline loops: CDR1 LNHDA, CDR2 SQIVND (reference sequence). CDR3 length equals 16 residues. Here the CDR3 reads CASSLAGGRGNQPQHF. CDR3 sequence (DNA): TGTGCCAGTAGCCTAGCGGGGGGGCGCGGCAATCAGCCCCAGCATTTT.

The J gene is TRBJ2-2, the V gene TRBV5-4, with D possibly TRBD2 on 5 matching bases. Germline V gene sequence: CDR1 SGHNT, CDR2 YYREEE (reference sequence). The length of the CDR3 is 16 residues. Trimming stripped 0 bases from V and 4 bases from J, with 13 bases between. CDR3 sequence reads: CASSLVATSSTGELFF. CDR3 DNA sequence: TGTGCCAGCAGCTTGGTAGCTACTAGTAGCACCGGGGAGCTGTTTTTT.

The chain combines TRBV19 with TRBJ2-1; 10 bases are a match to TRBD2. Germline CDR1 reads LNHDA; CDR2 reads SQIVND (reference sequence). This CDR3 region has 13 residues. J lost 7 bases, V lost 8 bases, and 5 bases had no gene match. CDR3 loop: CASSSGSRNEQFF. The CDR3 nucleotides are TGTGCCAGTTCTAGCGGGAGTAGGAATGAGCAGTTCTTC.

The chain couples TRBV20-1 to TRBJ2-1; the D is unclear. The CDR3 contains 13 residues. Germline V gene data show CDR1 as DFQATT and CDR2 as SNEGSKA (reference sequence). V lost 2 bases to trimming and J lost 5 bases, with 10 bases between them. The CDR3 sequence is CSARIPLNNEQFF. The CDR3 nucleotides are TGCAGTGCTAGAATCCCCCTAAACAATGAGCAGTTCTTC.

This clonotype was observed a single time. The chain uses TRBV15 and TRBJ1-1, with D tentatively TRBD1 (6 bases). Between the trimmed V and J ends, which lost 2 bases and 3 bases, there was a span of 13 bases. This CDR3 has 15 residues. CDR1 LNHNV and CDR2 YYDKDF come from the germline V gene (reference sequence). This CDR3 reads CATSRTGPRDTEAFF. DNA of the CDR3: TGTGCCACCAGCAGAACAGGGCCAAGGGACACTGAAGCTTTCTTT.

In its sample, this clonotype was seen a few times. The J gene is TRBJ2-1, the V gene TRBV19, with 9 bases that match TRBD1. Trimming cost V 6 bases and J 7 bases; bases outside gene matches: 7. Germline lookup yields CDR1 LNHDA and CDR2 SQIVND (reference sequence). The CDR3 sequence is 14 residues long. The DNA for the CDR3 is TGTGCCAGTAGCAAGGACAGGGGTAAGAATGAGCAGTTCTTC. This codes for CASSKDRGKNEQFF.

This rearrangement joins TRBV30 to TRBJ2-2, with D unclear. The germline V and J ends were trimmed by 4 bases and 3 bases, with 6 bases remaining between them. This CDR3 spans 12 amino acids. Per the germline V gene, CDR1 is GTSNPN and CDR2 is SVGIG (reference sequence). The DNA for the CDR3 is TGTGCCTGGAACGGTTACACCGGGGAGCTGTTTTTT. Amino acids: CAWNGYTGELFF.

CDR3 amino acids: CTLYGTKETQYF. CDR3 bases: TGCACCCTGTATGGGACAAAGGAGACCCAGTACTTC. The rearrangement joins TRBV20-1 to TRBJ2-5; TRBD1 might be the D (6 bases). This CDR3 has 12 residues. Germline assignment: CDR1 DFQATT and CDR2 SNEGSKA (reference sequence).

This clonotype was observed a single time. This chain joins TRBV2 and TRBJ2-3, with TRBD2 matching 9 bases. The CDR3 runs to 15 residues. Germline CDR1 reads SNHLY; CDR2 reads FYNNEI. V shed 3 bases, J shed 2 bases, and the junction held 3 bases outside the gene matches. The CDR3 protein is CASSESSGVTDTQYF. The CDR3 DNA follows: TGTGCCAGCAGTGAGTCTAGCGGGGTCACAGATACGCAGTATTTT.

The chain employs TRBV7-2 and TRBJ1-3, with D uncertain. CDR3 length: 15 amino acids. V lost 0 bases to trimming and J lost 0 bases, with 6 bases between them. Germline assignment: CDR1 SGHTA and CDR2 FQGNSA. This CDR3 is CASSLASSSGNTIYF. The CDR3 DNA reads as TGTGCCAGCAGCTTAGCGAGCAGCTCTGGAAACACCATATATTTT.

This clonotype turned up a few times. This sequence joins TRBV24-1 and TRBJ2-4; D is perhaps TRBD1 or TRBD2 (5 bases each). The germline V gene encodes CDR1 KGHDR and CDR2 SFDVKD. The CDR3 spans 14 residues. V dropped 3 bases and J dropped 7 bases, with 12 bases sitting between them. The CDR3 DNA reads as TGTGCCACCAGTGATCGGGGCGCCCAGAACATTCAGTACTTC. Translated: CATSDRGAQNIQYF.

This clonotype has just a few counts. The chain couples TRBV7-6 to TRBJ1-4; D not certain. There are 12 residues in the CDR3. Trimming cost V 5 bases and J 6 bases, with 7 bases left between them. The germline V gene has CDR1 SGHVS and CDR2 FNYEAQ. The CDR3 is CASSHPDEKLFF. The CDR3 DNA sequence: TGTGCCAGCAGCCACCCCGATGAAAAACTGTTTTTT.

This clonotype was seen a few times. The V call is TRBV19, the J call TRBJ2-5; D is undetermined. V was clipped by 3 bases and J by 5 bases, with 13 bases between them. This CDR3 spans 14 amino acids. Germline CDR1 is LNHDA and CDR2 is SQIVND (reference sequence). The CDR3 DNA follows: TGTGCCAGTAGTATGATGAACCTCAGGGAGACCCAGTACTTC. Translated: CASSMMNLRETQYF.

J is TRBJ2-5 and V is TRBV27; D tentatively reads TRBD1 or TRBD2 (5 bases each). V lost 8 bases and J lost 2, with 24 bases in between. The germline V gene encodes CDR1 MNHEY and CDR2 SMNVEV (reference sequence). This CDR3 has 17 amino acids. As DNA, the CDR3 is TGTGCCAGCGGTTCCCGGGACGCGCAGGGCGGACAAGAGACCCAGTACTTC. Protein: CASGSRDAQGGQETQYF.

This clonotype was found once. The V call is TRBV6-5, the J call TRBJ1-1; no firm D call. Germline V lookup: CDR1 MNHEY, CDR2 SVGAGI. The CDR3 sequence is 13 residues long. V gave up 7 bases and J gave up 2 bases, with 11 bases separating them. The CDR3 here is CASMTFTNTEAFF. The CDR3 DNA reads as TGTGCCAGCATGACTTTCACAAACACTGAAGCTTTCTTT.

A few counts support this clonotype. The rearrangement joins TRBV11-2 to TRBJ1-1, with D uncertain. The V gene lost 5 bases and the J gene lost 2 bases, with 21 bases spanning the gap. The germline V gene encodes CDR1 SGHAT and CDR2 FQNNGV. The CDR3 is 17 amino acids. This CDR3 reads CASSPGGEDRRNTEAFF. CDR3 DNA: TGTGCCAGCAGCCCGGGTGGGGAGGATCGTCGAAACACTGAAGCTTTCTTT.

This clonotype was picked up one time. V and J are TRBV6-1 and TRBJ1-2; a possible D gene is TRBD1 (6 bases). Germline V CDR1 and CDR2: MNHNS, SASEGT. The CDR3 consists of 15 residues. Trimming removed 2 bases at V and 4 bases at J, with 14 bases between. The CDR3, as DNA: TGTGCCAGCAGTGAAATGGGGGGCAGAAGCTATGGCTACACCTTC. Translated: CASSEMGGRSYGYTF.

To note about this clonotype: Compared with germline, one end of the junction differs, possibly owing to a read error. The V gene is TRBV10-3, the J gene TRBJ2-1, with no clear D. The CDR3 has 11 residues. Germline CDR1 is ENHRY and CDR2 is SYGVKD. The CDR3 is CAISVDHERFF. The CDR3 DNA sequence: TGTGCCATCAGTGTGGACCATGAGCGGTTCTTC.

This clonotype qualifies as medium-sized (0.01 to 0.1%). This chain joins TRBV28 and TRBJ1-4; D ambiguous. Deletions cut 4 bases from V and 1 base from J, with 13 bases between. CDR3 length: 16 residues. Germline loops: CDR1 MDHEN, CDR2 SYDVKM. The CDR3 DNA sequence: TGTGCCAGCAGTTCCCTGGAGGGAGGAACTAATGAAAAACTGTTTTTT. Residues: CASSSLEGGTNEKLFF.